The clone carrying this TCR beta chain was recorded at least ten times. TCRdb recomputed calls from the multiplex PCR reads with MiXCR, one row per CDR3 protein. The repertoire holds 85,000 to 120,000 distinct CDR3 sequences, with around 30% as singletons. This entry comes from a study of breast tumors, draining lymph nodes, adjacent tissues. Samples came from axillary lymph nodes draining the breast cancer. This CDR3 contains 15 residues. Germline values: CDR1 DFQATT, CDR2 SNEGSKA (reference sequence). Trimming removed 2 bases at V and 0 bases at J, with 8 bases between. This TCR was sampled from a female donor with breast cancer. Some clones in this sample may be carry-over from other donors' samples. The chain carries TRBV20-1 and TRBJ1-6; D unresolved. The sample consisted of axillary lymph node tissue. The CDR3 region is CSARPRDSYNSPLHF. The CDR3 DNA follows: TGCAGTGCTAGACCCCGGGACTCCTATAATTCACCCCTCCACTTT.